Given below is one T cell receptor beta chain in context. The antigen is unknown. A multiplex PCR was run with 60 Vbeta primers and 13 Jbeta primers. This table comes from immunoSEQ multiplex PCR, and its TCRdb copy is limited to in-frame clones, with some not included. The sample yields about 160,000 clones, just under 80% seen once. The germline V gene encodes CDR1 SGHNT and CDR2 YYREEE (reference sequence). After removal of 0 bases from V and 2 bases from J, the junction contained 13 bases not matched to a gene. CDR3 length: 18 residues. The data stem from a study of cytomegalovirus exposure and HLA in healthy donors. General observations from the study: The authors enumerated around 150 TCR beta chains as linked to cytomegalovirus. The authors excluded some V segments, including TRBV6-2 and TRBV6-3, as indistinguishable.

Sequencing input: PBMCs. The gene calls are TRBV5-4 and TRBJ2-5; 7 bases are shared with TRBD2. The TCR comes from a woman between 45 and 65 years old in good health and CMV-seronegative. CDR3 sequence: CASSLGDRGGSGQETQYF. The CDR3, as DNA: TGTGCCAGCAGCTTGGGGGACCGGGGCGGGAGTGGTCAAGAGACCCAGTACTTC.